Reported below is one TCR beta chain. These data come from a study of blood T cell repertoires in COVID-19. The wider study: PBMCs, B-cell-depleted T cells, or T cells were the source of the cDNA or gDNA that made up the material.

As processed by the authors: Amplified reference gene primers provided the basis for estimating nucleated cell counts. Measured with immunoSEQ multiplex PCR; TCRdb has only the in-frame clones, and not every one. From that table come the V and J calls and clone size; the DNA was used to work out D and trimming. The table lists some 20,000 clones, about 90% of them singletons. The CDR3 is made up of 15 amino acids. The V and J ends lost 6 bases and 4 bases, in that order; junction bases with no gene match: 11. The V gene's germline CDR1 is SNHLY and CDR2 FYNNEI. Sequenced material: peripheral blood. This clonotype was sampled from a man between 65 and 79 years old with acute or convalescent COVID-19. This chain uses TRBV2 with TRBJ1-2, with 7 bases lining up with TRBD1. The CDR3 protein is CASSRTWDSGYGYTF. In DNA, the CDR3 is TGTGCCAGCAGCCGAACTTGGGACAGTGGCTATGGCTACACCTTC.